This T cell receptor (beta chain) is drawn from a study of cytomegalovirus exposure and HLA in healthy donors. Whole-study context: Approximately 85 million unique TCRs from HLA-typed donors were held in an early data release. General study results and limits: Productive status was seen about 87% or about 30% of the time for most TCR beta V segments in an earlier analysis.

The PCR ran on 60 Vbeta and 13 Jbeta primers. Profiled with immunoSEQ multiplex PCR; TCRdb holds only in-frame clones, not every one. The data contain 180,000 or so clones, 75% of them singletons. This clone was detected once. As yet, its antigen is unknown. The V and J ends lost 6 bases and 4 bases respectively, with 20 bases between them. Germline V lookup: CDR1 SNHLY, CDR2 FYNNEI. The CDR3 has 16 residues. This chain connects TRBV2 to TRBJ2-3; weak D call: TRBD2 (5 bases). This receptor was taken from a woman between 35 and 50 years old in good health and CMV-seropositive. The sample was PBMCs. For the CDR3, the DNA is TGTGCCAGCAGGGGAACGAGGGCCAAGGCCGCAGATACGCAGTATTTT. It translates to CASRGTRAKAADTQYF.